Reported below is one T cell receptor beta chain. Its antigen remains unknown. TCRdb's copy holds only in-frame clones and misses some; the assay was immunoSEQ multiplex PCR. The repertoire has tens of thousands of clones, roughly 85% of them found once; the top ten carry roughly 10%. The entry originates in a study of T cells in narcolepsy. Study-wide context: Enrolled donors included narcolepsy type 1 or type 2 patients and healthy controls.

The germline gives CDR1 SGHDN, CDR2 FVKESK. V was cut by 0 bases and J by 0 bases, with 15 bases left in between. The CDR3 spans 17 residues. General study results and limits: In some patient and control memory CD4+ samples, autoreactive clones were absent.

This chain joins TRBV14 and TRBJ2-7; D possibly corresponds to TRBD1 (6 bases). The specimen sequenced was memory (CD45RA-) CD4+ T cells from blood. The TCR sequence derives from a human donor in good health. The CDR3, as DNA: TGTGCCAGCAGCCAAGACCCTCCAGGGGCCACCTCCTACGAGCAGTACTTC. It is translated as CASSQDPPGATSYEQYF.